This T cell receptor (beta chain) was recovered during a study of cytomegalovirus exposure and HLA in healthy donors. Overall study context: Previous work identified 120 million or so unique TCR beta sequences from around 200 million T cells.

Study-level findings and limits: In a later analysis, V- and J-gene trimming of beta chains associated with a DCLRE1C missense variant, replicated independently. Most sequenced TCRs were rare (though some public TCRs occurred in many donors).

Germline CDR1 MDHEN, CDR2 SYDVKM. Trimming cost V 6 bases and J 8 bases, with 16 bases left between them. This CDR3 has 13 amino acids. Everyone who donated was a healthy bone marrow donor. This clone was seen just once. Its target is unknown. In the PCR, 60 Vbeta and 13 Jbeta primers were used. Generated by immunoSEQ multiplex PCR, the TCRdb table keeps only in-frame clones and is missing some. The data contain tens of thousands of clones, more than 75% of them singletons. The chain uses TRBV28 and TRBJ1-2, with D possibly TRBD1 on 5 matching bases. The receptor was derived from a man younger than 30 in good health and CMV-seronegative. The material sequenced was PBMCs. The CDR3 DNA reads TGTGCCAGCAGCCCCTGGGGCGGATGGGGCTACACCTTC. Protein: CASSPWGGWGYTF.